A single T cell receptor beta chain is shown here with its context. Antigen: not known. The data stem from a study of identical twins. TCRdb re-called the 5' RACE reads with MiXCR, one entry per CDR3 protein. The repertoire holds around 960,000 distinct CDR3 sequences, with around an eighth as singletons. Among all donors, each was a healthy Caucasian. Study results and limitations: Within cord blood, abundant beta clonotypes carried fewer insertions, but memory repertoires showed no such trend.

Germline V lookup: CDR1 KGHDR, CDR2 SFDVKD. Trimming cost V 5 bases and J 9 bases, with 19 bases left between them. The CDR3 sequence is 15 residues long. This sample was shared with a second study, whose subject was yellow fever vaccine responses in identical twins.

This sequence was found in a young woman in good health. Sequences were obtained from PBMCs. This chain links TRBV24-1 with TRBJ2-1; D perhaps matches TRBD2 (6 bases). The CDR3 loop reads CATSVSAGPQGEQFF. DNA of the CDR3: TGTGCCACCAGTGTTTCTGCGGGGCCCCAAGGTGAGCAGTTCTTC.